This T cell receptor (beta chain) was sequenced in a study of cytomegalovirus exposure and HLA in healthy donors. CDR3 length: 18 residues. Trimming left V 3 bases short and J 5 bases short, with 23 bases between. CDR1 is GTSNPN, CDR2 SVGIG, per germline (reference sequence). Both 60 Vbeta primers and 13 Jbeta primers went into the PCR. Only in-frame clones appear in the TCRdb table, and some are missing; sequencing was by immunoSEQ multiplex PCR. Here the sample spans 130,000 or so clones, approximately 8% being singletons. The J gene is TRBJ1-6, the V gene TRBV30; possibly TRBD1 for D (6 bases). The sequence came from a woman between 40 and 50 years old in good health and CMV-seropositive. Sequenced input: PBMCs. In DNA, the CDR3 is TGTGCCTGGAGCGGGGGGGGTCCCGGGACACTTGATAATTCACCCCTCCACTTT. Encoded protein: CAWSGGGPGTLDNSPLHF.